This TCR beta chain is from a study of shared clonotypes between healthy human individuals. Libraries were prepared by immunoSEQ multiplex PCR; TCRdb keeps only in-frame clonotypes and omits some of them. In the table there are over 1.4 million clones, around 97% of which are singletons. From germline, CDR1 is SGHNT and CDR2 YYREEE (reference sequence). The germline V and J ends were trimmed by 0 bases and 4 bases, with 8 bases remaining between them. The CDR3 sequence is 13 residues long. The J gene is TRBJ2-7, the V gene TRBV5-4, with no clear D. Sequences were obtained from naive CD4+ T cells sorted from blood. The subset is: CD45RA+ positively selected. The TCR originated in a man aged 30 to 39 in good health. CDR3 loop: CASSLALVYEQYF. The CDR3 bases are TGTGCCAGCAGCTTGGCCCTCGTATACGAGCAGTACTTC. Combining the CDR3 with reference TRBV5-4 and TRBJ2-7 gives the whole variable domain ETGVTQSPTHLIKTRGQQVTLRCSSQSGHNTVSWYQQALGQGPQFIFQYYREEENGRGNFPPRFSGLQFPNYSSELNVNALELDDSALYLCASSLALVYEQYFGPGTRLTVT.